This T cell receptor (beta chain) was recorded in a study of blood T cell repertoires in COVID-19 (dated by TCRdb to 2020 to 2021). For the wider study: Collaborator samples came from the United States, Italy and Spain and covered acute and convalescent phases of COVID-19. The material from the prospective study consisted of cDNA or gDNA derived from T cells, B-cell-depleted T cells, or PBMCs. The dataset comprised deeply sampled blood TCRbeta repertoires from subjects exposed to, actively infected with, or recovered from COVID-19. The repertoires were released in a freely available public database meant as a resource for research on the immune response to SARS-CoV-2. Samples came from the ongoing ImmuneRACE study (first 160 participants) plus 1,254 subjects from 6 global collaborators. Sample metadata almost always included a de-identified subject ID, COVID-19 status, age in years and sex. HLA class I and class II types, where available, came from metadata supplied by the sample provider rather than from assay-based typing. General findings and caveats noted by the study authors: How much clinical and demographic metadata was included differed by source and by participant, and the metadata was provided uncurated.

Worth noting for this clone: It lacks a known antigen. There are no base qualities to consult, and no much larger clone falls within one base.

Enrolling through a virtual design, the prospective study's participants ranged in age from roughly 18 to 95 years and lived across some 23 United States geographic areas. In the prospective study, participants were assigned to cohorts based on the clinical history participants reported in a screening survey and a study questionnaire. Recovered participants in ImmuneRACE Cohort 3 were defined as having two consecutive negative NP/OP PCR tests, clearance from a healthcare professional, or resolution of symptoms. Mobile phlebotomists in the prospective study collected whole blood, serum and a nasopharyngeal or oropharyngeal swab from every participant. Additional blood draws and questionnaires over an approximately 2-month period could optionally be provided by prospective study participants. Blood samples from the prospective study were shipped frozen or at room temperature prior to DNA extraction.

TCRbeta CDR3 regions were amplified from genomic DNA using the immunoSEQ Assay, a bias-controlled multiplex PCR. In the original analysis: Nucleated cell counts per sample were estimated from amplification of reference gene primers within the assay. To quantify the absolute abundance of each unique TCRbeta CDR3 rearrangement, sequence reads were collapsed and filtered. For each sample, productive Simpson clonality was calculated by taking the square root of Simpson's diversity index across productive rearrangements. The source is immuneACCESS, and TCRdb retained only in-frame sequences with V and J called. Part of the clones is not carried over; for the studies checked, unresolved V genes explain less than half of this, and the remainder is unexplained. V and J calls and clone size are given by that table; D and trimming were obtained from the DNA. The sample table lists just over 350,000 clones, 87% of them with a count of one. Just under 3% of the sample is taken by the ten largest.

The CDR3 holds 15 amino acids from the cysteine to the phenylalanine. Of the read, only the CDR3 DNA is kept; its 45 bases are in frame from base 1. Based on the germline V gene (reference sequence), the CDR1 and CDR2 sequences are SGHNT and YYREEE. Trimming accounts for 0 bases at V and 7 bases at J, while the number of junction bases matched to no gene is 3. The sequenced sample consisted of PBMCs or T cells enriched from blood (not recorded which). The origin of this receptor is a woman in her 30s who had recovered from COVID-19. In this chain, TRBV5-4 is recombined with TRBJ2-3, with 12 bases matching TRBD2. The CDR3 sequence is CASSLGLAGDNTQYF. DNA sequence: TGTGCCAGCAGCTTGGGACTAGCGGGGGATAATACGCAGTATTTT.